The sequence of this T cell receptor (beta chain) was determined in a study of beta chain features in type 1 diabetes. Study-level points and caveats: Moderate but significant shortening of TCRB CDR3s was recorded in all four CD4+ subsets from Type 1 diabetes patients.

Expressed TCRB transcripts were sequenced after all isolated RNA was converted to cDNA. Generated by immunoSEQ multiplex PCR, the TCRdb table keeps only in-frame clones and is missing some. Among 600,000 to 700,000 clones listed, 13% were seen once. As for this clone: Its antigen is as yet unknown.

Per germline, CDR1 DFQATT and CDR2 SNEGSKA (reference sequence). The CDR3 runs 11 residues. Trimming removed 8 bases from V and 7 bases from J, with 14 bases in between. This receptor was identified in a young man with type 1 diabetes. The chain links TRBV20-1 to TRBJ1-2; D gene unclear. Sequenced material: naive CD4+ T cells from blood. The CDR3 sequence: CSPMTPAGYTF. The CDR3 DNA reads TGCAGTCCTATGACCCCCGCTGGCTACACCTTC.